Sequencing of this TCR beta chain was carried out in a study of response to subunit inactivated influenza vaccine. Via MiXCR, TCRdb re-called the RT-PCR reads, giving one row per CDR3 protein. The sample lists about 700,000 distinct CDR3 sequences, 15% to 19% occurring once. This CDR3 spans 14 amino acids. V gave up 7 bases and J gave up 2 bases; unmatched junction bases: 5. Looked up from germline, CDR1 is SNHLY and CDR2 is FYNNEI. Notes on the study in general: With each seasonal influenza vaccination, the authors suggested, few new T cells are recruited.

Concerning this clonotype itself: Its antigen is unknown.

This receptor was identified in a man over 45 who received an inactivated influenza vaccine. V gene TRBV2 combines with J gene TRBJ2-3, with 8 bases matching TRBD1. The sequenced sample was PBMCs from blood, obtained about 13 days after vaccination. CDR3 nucleotides: TGTGCCAGCAAGCAACAGGGGGTCACAGATACGCAGTATTTT. Translated: CASKQQGVTDTQYF.